One sample yielded the 20 T cell receptor beta chains listed below, sequenced in a study of vaccination and CD4 T cells after COVID-19. As for treatment: approximately nine-day PBMC culture with coronavirus spike peptide pools or control peptides (ViraFEST assay). CD4+ T cells that had been cultured provided DNA sequenced with the Oncomine TCR Beta short-read assay. TCRdb passed the PCR reads through MiXCR, listing each CDR3 protein once. The data hold some 15,000 distinct CDR3 sequences, with 50% to 70% observed a single time. The antigens for these receptors are not known. Here the sequenced sample was CD4+ T cells from blood, cultured in vitro, taken before SARS-CoV-2 vaccination. The receptors were sampled from a human donor who had recovered from COVID-19.

Only a few counts were recorded for this clonotype. The chain joins TRBV20-1 to TRBJ2-5; 8 nucleotides align to TRBD1. The CDR3 is made up of 13 amino acids. Germline CDR1 is DFQATT and CDR2 is SNEGSKA (reference sequence). J was trimmed by 3 bases and V by 6 bases; bases with no gene match: 6. In DNA, the CDR3 is TGCAGTGCCCGATTACAGGGGGAAGAGACCCAGTACTTC. Amino acid sequence: CSARLQGEETQYF.

The chain carries TRBV20-1 and TRBJ2-3, with TRBD2 identical over 12 bases. The CDR3 is 16 residues long. CDR1 is DFQATT and CDR2 is SNEGSKA in the germline V gene (reference sequence). V shed 3 bases, J shed 4 bases, and the junction held 8 bases outside the gene matches. The CDR3 region has the DNA TGCAGTGCTAGCTCCCTAGCGGGGGGGGGAGCAGATACGCAGTATTTT. It yields the protein CSASSLAGGGADTQYF.

The chain is built from TRBV2 and TRBJ1-5; D unresolved. Germline V gives CDR1 SNHLY, CDR2 FYNNEI. Trimming cost V 4 bases and J 1 base, with 11 bases left between them. This CDR3 is 15 amino acids long. DNA of the CDR3: TGTGCCAGCAGTGTAAACGCAGAGAGCAATCAGCCCCAGCATTTT. Amino acid sequence: CASSVNAESNQPQHF.

The CDR3 spells CASSRQGFGTEAFF. The CDR3 nucleotides are TGTGCCAGCAGCCGACAGGGATTCGGTACTGAAGCTTTCTTT. The chain is built from TRBV7-2 and TRBJ1-1; TRBD1 agrees at 7 bases. V lost 5 bases and J lost 5; bases outside the gene matches: 8. The CDR3 sequence is 14 residues long. Germline loops: CDR1 SGHTA, CDR2 FQGNSA.

A few counts support this clonotype. J is TRBJ2-5 and V is TRBV6-1; the match to TRBD1 covers 9 bases. CDR3 length: 13 residues. Germline V gene data show CDR1 as MNHNS and CDR2 as SASEGT. The V segment lost 5 bases and the J segment 3 bases; nucleotides outside the gene matches: 1. CDR3 DNA sequence: TGTGCCAGCAGTAGGGACAGGGAAGAGACCCAGTACTTC. Protein: CASSRDREETQYF.

This clonotype has just a few counts. The chain employs TRBV28 and TRBJ2-7; D is perhaps TRBD1 (6 bases). There are 13 residues in the CDR3. Germline-derived CDR1 and CDR2 are MDHEN and SYDVKM. V gave up 8 bases and J gave up 5 bases, with 16 bases separating them. CDR3 nucleotide sequence: TGTGCCAGCCGCACCGGGACACCTCACGAGCAGTACTTC. It is translated as CASRTGTPHEQYF.

The V gene is TRBV7-2, the J gene TRBJ1-2; 11 bases fit TRBD1. With V trimmed by 3 bases and J by 3 bases, 3 bases remained unmatched. CDR1 and CDR2 (germline): SGHTA, FQGNSA. The CDR3 runs 15 residues. The CDR3 DNA is TGTGCCAGCAGCTTTCGGACAGGGGGCGACTATGGCTACACCTTC. Translated: CASSFRTGGDYGYTF.

The V call is TRBV28, the J call TRBJ1-1, with 7 bases lining up with TRBD1. Per germline, CDR1 MDHEN and CDR2 SYDVKM. There are 15 residues in the CDR3. With V trimmed by 2 bases and J by 5 bases, 8 bases remained unmatched. Here the CDR3 reads CASSLVMTGLTEAFF. In DNA form, the CDR3 reads TGTGCCAGCAGTTTAGTTATGACAGGGTTAACTGAAGCTTTCTTT.

This clonotype turned up a few times. CDR3 DNA sequence: TGTGCCAGCAGCCCACACGCACAGGGTTCCGACTATGGCTACACCTTC. It yields the protein CASSPHAQGSDYGYTF. The J gene is TRBJ1-2, the V gene TRBV7-2; possibly TRBD1 for D (6 bases). From germline, CDR1 is SGHTA and CDR2 FQGNSA. V shed 5 bases and J shed 3 bases, with 19 bases lying between them. There are 16 residues in the CDR3.

This clonotype occurred a few times. The chain combines TRBV20-1 with TRBJ2-5, with D maybe TRBD1 (6 bases). The CDR3 has 14 amino acids. The germline gives CDR1 DFQATT, CDR2 SNEGSKA (reference sequence). Trimming left V 3 bases short and J 1 base short, with 12 bases between. The CDR3, as DNA: TGCAGTGCTAGTCGGGACACCTCCCAAGAGACCCAGTACTTC. Translation: CSASRDTSQETQYF.

This clonotype was observed once. The rearrangement links TRBV2 to TRBJ2-7; 11 nucleotides match TRBD2. The V gene end was trimmed by 8 bases and the J gene end by 0 bases; junction bases not matched to a gene: 0. Per the germline V gene, CDR1 is SNHLY and CDR2 is FYNNEI. The CDR3 covers 13 residues. This chain's CDR3 is CASGTSGSYEQYF. As DNA, the CDR3 is TGTGCCAGCGGGACTAGCGGCTCCTACGAGCAGTACTTC.

This rearrangement joins TRBV28 to TRBJ1-1; TRBD1 aligns across 7 bases. The length of the CDR3 is 13 residues. The junction had 9 bases not matched to a gene; V was cut back by 8 bases and J by 6 bases. Germline loops: CDR1 MDHEN, CDR2 SYDVKM. The chain's CDR3 is CASFGQEMAEAFF. The DNA of the CDR3 is TGTGCCAGCTTCGGACAGGAGATGGCTGAAGCTTTCTTT.

This clonotype appeared a few times. V and J are TRBV6-1 and TRBJ1-2, with 7 bases that match TRBD1. This CDR3 contains 15 residues. V lost 7 bases, J lost 5 bases, and 13 bases stayed unmatched. Germline V CDR1 and CDR2: MNHNS, SASEGT. Here the CDR3 reads CASTFLKGQSYGYTF. CDR3 coding DNA: TGTGCCAGCACTTTCTTAAAGGGACAGAGTTATGGCTACACCTTC.

The rearrangement joins TRBV7-2 to TRBJ1-1, with TRBD1 matching over 7 bases. V was clipped by 4 bases and J by 3 bases; unmatched bases: 5. The CDR3 contains 14 residues. CDR1 is SGHTA and CDR2 is FQGNSA in the germline V gene. CDR3 nucleotide sequence: TGTGCCAGCAGCTACGGGACAGACTACACTGAAGCTTTCTTT. Translating it yields CASSYGTDYTEAFF.

This sequence joins TRBV7-9 and TRBJ1-1; TRBD1 matches at 7 bases. V was pared by 5 bases and J by 3 bases, with 9 bases of the junction left unmatched. The CDR3 extends over 15 amino acids. Germline assignment: CDR1 SEHNR and CDR2 FQNEAQ (reference sequence). Here the CDR3 DNA reads TGTGCCAGCAGCATGCGACAGGGAGGGGACACTGAAGCTTTCTTT. Translating it yields CASSMRQGGDTEAFF.

The table lists this clonotype with a few counts. The genes are TRBV6-5 and TRBJ1-1; 7 nucleotides align to TRBD1. Per the germline V gene, CDR1 is MNHEY and CDR2 is SVGAGI. The CDR3 is 13 amino acids. V shed 0 bases, J shed 10 bases, and the junction held 5 bases outside the gene matches. The CDR3 DNA reads as TGTGCCAGCAGTTACTCTTACAGGGGACGAGCTTTCTTT. Residues: CASSYSYRGRAFF.

A single count supports this clonotype. This chain links TRBV20-1 with TRBJ2-1, with D uncertain. V was shortened by 3 bases and J by 4 bases, with 10 bases between the two germline ends. Germline V gives CDR1 DFQATT, CDR2 SNEGSKA (reference sequence). The CDR3 sequence is 13 residues long. DNA for the CDR3: TGCAGTGCTAGGATAACACAATACAATGAGCAGTTCTTC. It yields the protein CSARITQYNEQFF.

This clonotype came up a few times. The chain carries TRBV27 and TRBJ1-2; 12 nucleotides align to TRBD1. The CDR3 loop spans 14 amino acids. The J segment lost 6 bases and the V segment lost 5 bases, leaving 4 bases of the junction unmatched. Per the germline V gene, CDR1 is MNHEY and CDR2 is SMNVEV (reference sequence). In DNA form, the CDR3 reads TGTGCCAGCAGTAGGGGACAGGGGGCGCATGGCTACACCTTC. Its protein is CASSRGQGAHGYTF.

J is TRBJ1-2 and V is TRBV20-1, with a weak D call TRBD1 (6 bases). This CDR3 has 13 residues. The V gene lost 6 bases and the J gene lost 4 bases, with 15 bases spanning the gap. Germline-derived CDR1 and CDR2 are DFQATT and SNEGSKA (reference sequence). In DNA form, the CDR3 reads TGCAGTGCAGAACCGGACAGCCGCTATGGCTACACCTTC. It encodes CSAEPDSRYGYTF.

J is TRBJ2-2 and V is TRBV6-1; no clear D gene. Germline CDR1 reads MNHNS; CDR2 reads SASEGT. The CDR3 length is 13 residues. Trimming removed 6 bases at V and 6 bases at J, with 11 bases between. The CDR3 sequence is CASRAPVAGELFF. CDR3 bases: TGTGCCAGCAGGGCACCGGTAGCCGGGGAGCTGTTTTTT.